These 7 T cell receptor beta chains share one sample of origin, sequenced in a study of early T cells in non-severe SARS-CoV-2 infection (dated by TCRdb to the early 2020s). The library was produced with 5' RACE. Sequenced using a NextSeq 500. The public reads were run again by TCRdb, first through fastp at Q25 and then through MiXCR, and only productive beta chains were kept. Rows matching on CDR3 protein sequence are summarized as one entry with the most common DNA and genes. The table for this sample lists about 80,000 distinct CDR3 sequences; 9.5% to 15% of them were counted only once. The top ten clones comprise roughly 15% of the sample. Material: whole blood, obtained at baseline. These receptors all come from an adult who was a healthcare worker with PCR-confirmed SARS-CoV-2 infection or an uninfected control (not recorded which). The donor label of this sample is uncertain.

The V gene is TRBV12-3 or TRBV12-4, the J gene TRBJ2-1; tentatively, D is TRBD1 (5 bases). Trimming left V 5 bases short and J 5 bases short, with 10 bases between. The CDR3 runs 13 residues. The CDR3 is CASSKRQNNEQFF. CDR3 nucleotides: TGTGCCAGCAGTAAGAGACAGAACAATGAGCAGTTCTTC.

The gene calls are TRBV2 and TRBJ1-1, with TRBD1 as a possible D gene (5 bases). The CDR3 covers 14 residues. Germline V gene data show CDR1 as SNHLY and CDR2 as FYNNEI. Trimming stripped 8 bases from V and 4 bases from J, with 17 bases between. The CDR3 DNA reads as TGTGCCAGCGAGGGGCAGCCGCCGGGCACTGAAGCTTTCTTT. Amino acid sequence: CASEGQPPGTEAFF.

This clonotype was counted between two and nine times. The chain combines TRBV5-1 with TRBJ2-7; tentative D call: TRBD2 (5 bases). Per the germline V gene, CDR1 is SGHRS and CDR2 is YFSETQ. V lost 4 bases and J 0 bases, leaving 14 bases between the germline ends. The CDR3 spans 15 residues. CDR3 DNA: TGCGCCAGCAGCAGCGAGGGTAGCTTCTCCTACGAGCAGTACTTC. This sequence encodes CASSSEGSFSYEQYF.

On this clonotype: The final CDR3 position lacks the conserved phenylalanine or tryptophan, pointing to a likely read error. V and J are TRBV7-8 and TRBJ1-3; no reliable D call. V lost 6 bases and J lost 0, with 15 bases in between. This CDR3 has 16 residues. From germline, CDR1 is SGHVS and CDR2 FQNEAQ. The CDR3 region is CASREIGRNSGNTIYS. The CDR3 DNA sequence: TGTGCCAGCAGAGAGATCGGACGGAACTCTGGAAACACCATATATTCT.

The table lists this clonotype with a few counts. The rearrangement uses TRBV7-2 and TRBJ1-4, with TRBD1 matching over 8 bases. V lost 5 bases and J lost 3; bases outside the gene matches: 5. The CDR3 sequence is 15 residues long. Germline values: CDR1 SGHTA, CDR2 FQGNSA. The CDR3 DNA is TGTGCCAGCAGCCCCGGGACAGGATCTAATGAAAAACTGTTTTTT. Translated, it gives CASSPGTGSNEKLFF.

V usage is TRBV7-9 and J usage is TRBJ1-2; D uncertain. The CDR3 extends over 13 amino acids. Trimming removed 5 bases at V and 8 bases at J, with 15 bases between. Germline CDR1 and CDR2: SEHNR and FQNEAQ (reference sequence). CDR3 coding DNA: TGTGCCAGCAGCCCCATTTGGGGAAGCGGCTACACCTTC. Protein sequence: CASSPIWGSGYTF.

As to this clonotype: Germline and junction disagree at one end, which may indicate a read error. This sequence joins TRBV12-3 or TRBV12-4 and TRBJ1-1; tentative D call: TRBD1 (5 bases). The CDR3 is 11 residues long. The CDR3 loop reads CASSLGSGTDF. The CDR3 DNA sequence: TGTGCCAGCAGTTTAGGAAGTGGGACCGACTTT.